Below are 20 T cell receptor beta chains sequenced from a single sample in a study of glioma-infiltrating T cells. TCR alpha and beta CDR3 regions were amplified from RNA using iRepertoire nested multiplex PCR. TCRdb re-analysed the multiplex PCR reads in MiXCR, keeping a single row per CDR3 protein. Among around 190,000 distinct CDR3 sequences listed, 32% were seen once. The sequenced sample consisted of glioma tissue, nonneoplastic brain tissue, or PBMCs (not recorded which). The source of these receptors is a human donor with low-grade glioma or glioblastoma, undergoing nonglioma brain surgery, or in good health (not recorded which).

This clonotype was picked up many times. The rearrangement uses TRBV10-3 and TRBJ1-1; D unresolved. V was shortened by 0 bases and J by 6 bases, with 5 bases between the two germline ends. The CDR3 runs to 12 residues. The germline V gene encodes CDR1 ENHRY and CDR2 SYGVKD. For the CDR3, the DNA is TGTGCCATCAGTGAGTCGAGATCTGAAGCTTTCTTT. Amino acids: CAISESRSEAFF.

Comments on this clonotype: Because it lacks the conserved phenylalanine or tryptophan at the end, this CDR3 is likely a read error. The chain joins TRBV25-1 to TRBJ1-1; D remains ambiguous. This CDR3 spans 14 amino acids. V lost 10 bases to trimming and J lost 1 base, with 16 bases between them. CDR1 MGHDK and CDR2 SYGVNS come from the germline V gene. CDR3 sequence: CATWKGGANTEAFL. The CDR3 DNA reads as TGTGCCACCTGGAAGGGAGGAGCGAACACTGAAGCTTTCTTA.

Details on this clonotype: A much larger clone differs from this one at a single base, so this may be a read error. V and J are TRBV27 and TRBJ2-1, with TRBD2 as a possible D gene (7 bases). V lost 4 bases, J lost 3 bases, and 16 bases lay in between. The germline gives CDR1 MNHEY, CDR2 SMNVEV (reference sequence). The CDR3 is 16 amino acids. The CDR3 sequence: CASSWGGAEYYNEQFF. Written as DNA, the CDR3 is TGTGCCAGCAGTTGGGGGGGGGCAGAATACTACAATGAGCAGTTCTTC.

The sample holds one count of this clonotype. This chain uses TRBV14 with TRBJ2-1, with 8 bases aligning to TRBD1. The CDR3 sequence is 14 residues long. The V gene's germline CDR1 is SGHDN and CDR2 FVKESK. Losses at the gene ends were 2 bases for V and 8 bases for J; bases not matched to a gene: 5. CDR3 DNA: TGTGCCAGCAGCCAACAGGGGGCAAGCGATGAGCAGTTCTTC. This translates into CASSQQGASDEQFF.

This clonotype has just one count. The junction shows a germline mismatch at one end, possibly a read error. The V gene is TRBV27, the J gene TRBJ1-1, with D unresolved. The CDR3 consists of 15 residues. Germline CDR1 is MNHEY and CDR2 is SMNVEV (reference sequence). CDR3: CASSPRPTLPPDAFF. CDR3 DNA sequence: TGTGCCAGCAGTCCGCGACCAACTCTTCCCCCTGACGCTTTCTTT.

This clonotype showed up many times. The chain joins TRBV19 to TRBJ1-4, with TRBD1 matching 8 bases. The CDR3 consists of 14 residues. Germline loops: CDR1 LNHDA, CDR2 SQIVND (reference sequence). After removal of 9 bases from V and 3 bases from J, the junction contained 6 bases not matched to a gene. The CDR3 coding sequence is TGTGCCAGCAGCCGGACAGGGTCTAATGAAAAACTGTTTTTT. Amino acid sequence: CASSRTGSNEKLFF.

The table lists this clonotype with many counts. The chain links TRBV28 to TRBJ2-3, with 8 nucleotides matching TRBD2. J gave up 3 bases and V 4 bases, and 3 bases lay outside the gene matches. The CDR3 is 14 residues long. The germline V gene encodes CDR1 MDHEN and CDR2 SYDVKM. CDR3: CASSWGGRTDTQYF. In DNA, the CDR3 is TGTGCCAGCAGTTGGGGCGGGAGGACAGATACGCAGTATTTT.

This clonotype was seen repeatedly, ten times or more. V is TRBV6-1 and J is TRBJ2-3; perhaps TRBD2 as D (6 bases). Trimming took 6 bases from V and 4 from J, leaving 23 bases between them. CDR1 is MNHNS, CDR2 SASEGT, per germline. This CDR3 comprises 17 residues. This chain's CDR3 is CASSRVLFAGRPDTQYF. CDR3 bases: TGTGCCAGCAGCCGCGTGTTGTTCGCGGGGAGGCCAGATACGCAGTATTTT.

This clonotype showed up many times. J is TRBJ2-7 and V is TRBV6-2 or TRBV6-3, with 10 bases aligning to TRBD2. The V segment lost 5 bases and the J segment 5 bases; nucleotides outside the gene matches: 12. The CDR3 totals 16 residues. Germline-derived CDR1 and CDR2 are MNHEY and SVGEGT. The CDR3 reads CASSARIGTSVDEQYF. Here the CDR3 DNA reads TGTGCCAGCAGTGCAAGAATCGGGACTAGCGTCGACGAGCAGTACTTC.

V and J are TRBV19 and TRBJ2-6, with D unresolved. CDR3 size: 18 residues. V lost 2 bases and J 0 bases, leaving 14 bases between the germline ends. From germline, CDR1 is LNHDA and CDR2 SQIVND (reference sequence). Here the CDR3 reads CASSIWARSVSGANVLTF. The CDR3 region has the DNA TGTGCCAGTAGTATATGGGCCAGAAGCGTCTCTGGGGCCAACGTCCTGACTTTC.

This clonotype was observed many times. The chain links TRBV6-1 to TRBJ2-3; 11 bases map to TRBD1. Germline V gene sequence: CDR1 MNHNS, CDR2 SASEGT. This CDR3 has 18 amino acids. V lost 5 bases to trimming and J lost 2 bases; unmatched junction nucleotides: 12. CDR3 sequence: CASSHRTGGIPYTDTQYF. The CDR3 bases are TGTGCCAGCAGTCACCGGACAGGGGGCATTCCCTACACAGATACGCAGTATTTT.

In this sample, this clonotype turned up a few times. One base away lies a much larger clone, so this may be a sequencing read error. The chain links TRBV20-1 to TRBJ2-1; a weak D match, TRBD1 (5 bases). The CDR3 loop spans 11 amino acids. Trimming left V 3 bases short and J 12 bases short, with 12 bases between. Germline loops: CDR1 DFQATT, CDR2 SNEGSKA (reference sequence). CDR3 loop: CSASGGRAQFF. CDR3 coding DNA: TGCAGTGCTAGCGGCGGCAGGGCGCAGTTCTTC.

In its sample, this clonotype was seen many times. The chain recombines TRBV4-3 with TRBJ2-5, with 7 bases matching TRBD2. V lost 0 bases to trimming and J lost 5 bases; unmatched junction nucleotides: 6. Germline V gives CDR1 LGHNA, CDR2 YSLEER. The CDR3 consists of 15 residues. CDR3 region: CASSQDWREGETQYF. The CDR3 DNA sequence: TGCGCCAGCAGCCAAGATTGGAGGGAGGGGGAGACCCAGTACTTC.

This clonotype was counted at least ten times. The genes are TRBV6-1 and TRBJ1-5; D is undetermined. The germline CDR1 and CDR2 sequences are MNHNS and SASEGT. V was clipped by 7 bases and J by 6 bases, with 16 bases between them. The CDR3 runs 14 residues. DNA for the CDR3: TGTGCCAGCATTTCTTCTGGGTATGGTCAGCCCCAGCATTTT. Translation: CASISSGYGQPQHF.

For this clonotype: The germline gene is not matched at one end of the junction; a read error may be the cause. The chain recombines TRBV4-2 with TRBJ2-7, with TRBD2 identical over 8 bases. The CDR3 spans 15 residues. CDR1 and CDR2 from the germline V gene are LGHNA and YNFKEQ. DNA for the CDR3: TGTGCCAGCAGCCAAGTCGGGGGGGTTCCTAACGAGCAGCACTTC. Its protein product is CASSQVGGVPNEQHF.

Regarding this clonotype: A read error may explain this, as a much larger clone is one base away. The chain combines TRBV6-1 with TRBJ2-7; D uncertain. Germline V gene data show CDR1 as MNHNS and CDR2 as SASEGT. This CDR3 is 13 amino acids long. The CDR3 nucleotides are TGTGCCATCAGTGAAAGGTTCGAGGACGAGCAGTACTTC. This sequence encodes CAISERFEDEQYF.

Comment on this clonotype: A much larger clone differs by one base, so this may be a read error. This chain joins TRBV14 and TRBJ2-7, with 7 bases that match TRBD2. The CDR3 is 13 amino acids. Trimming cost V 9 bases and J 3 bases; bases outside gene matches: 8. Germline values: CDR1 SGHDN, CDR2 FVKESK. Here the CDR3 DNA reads TGTGCCAGGAGCTCAAGGACTAGCTACGAGCAGTACTTC. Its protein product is CARSSRTSYEQYF.

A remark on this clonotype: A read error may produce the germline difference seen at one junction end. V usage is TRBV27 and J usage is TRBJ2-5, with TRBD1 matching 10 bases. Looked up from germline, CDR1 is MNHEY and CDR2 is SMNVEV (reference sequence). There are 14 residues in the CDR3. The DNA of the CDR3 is TGTTCCAGCAGACCGGGACAGGGGATGGGTACCCATTACTTC. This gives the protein CSSRPGQGMGTHYF.

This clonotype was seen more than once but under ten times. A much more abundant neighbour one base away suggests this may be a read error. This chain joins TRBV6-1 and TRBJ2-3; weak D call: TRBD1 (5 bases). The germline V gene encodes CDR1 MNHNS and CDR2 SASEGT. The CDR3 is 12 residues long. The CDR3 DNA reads TGTGCCAGCAGTGACAGGGAAGATACGCAGTGTTTT. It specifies CASSDREDTQCF.

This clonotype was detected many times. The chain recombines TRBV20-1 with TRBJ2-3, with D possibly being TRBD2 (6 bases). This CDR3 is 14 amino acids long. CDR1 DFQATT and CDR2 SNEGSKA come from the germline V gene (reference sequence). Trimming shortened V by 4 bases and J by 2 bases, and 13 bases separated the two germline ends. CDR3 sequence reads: CSATGTLNTDTQYF. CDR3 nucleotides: TGCAGTGCTACCGGGACTCTTAACACAGATACGCAGTATTTT.